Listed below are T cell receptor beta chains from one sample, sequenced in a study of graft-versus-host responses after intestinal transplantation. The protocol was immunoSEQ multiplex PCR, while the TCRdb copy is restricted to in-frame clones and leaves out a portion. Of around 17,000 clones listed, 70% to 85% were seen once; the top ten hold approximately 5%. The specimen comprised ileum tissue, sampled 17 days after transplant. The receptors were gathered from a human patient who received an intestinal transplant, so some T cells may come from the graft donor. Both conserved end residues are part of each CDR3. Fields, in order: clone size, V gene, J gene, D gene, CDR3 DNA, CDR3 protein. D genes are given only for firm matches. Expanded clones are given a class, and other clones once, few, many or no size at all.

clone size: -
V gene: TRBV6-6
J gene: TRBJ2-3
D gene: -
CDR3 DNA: TGTGCCAGCAGTTACTCTCGAATAGCGGGCACAGATACGCAGTATTTT
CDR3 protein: CASSYSRIAGTDTQYF

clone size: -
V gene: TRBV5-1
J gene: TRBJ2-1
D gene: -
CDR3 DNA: TGCGCCAGCAGCTTTATCCGGGAGAATTACAATGAGCAGTTCTTC
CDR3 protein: CASSFIRENYNEQFF

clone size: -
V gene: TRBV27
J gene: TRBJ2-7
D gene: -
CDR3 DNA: TGTGCCAGCAGTTTATTGGGGACGGGCAGCTCCTACGAGCAGTACTTC
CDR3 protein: CASSLLGTGSSYEQYF

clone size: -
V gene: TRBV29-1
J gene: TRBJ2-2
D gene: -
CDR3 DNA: TGCAGCGTTGTTTGGGGATACACCGGGGAGCTGTTTTTT
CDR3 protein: CSVVWGYTGELFF

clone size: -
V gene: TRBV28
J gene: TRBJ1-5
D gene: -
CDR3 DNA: TGTGCCAGCAGCCATTTTGGGACTGCGGGGCAGCCCCAGCATTTT
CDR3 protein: CASSHFGTAGQPQHF

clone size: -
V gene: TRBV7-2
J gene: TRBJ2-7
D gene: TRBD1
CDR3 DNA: TGTGCCAGCAGTTTACAGGGGGCGAGTTACGAGCAGTACTTC
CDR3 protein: CASSLQGASYEQYF

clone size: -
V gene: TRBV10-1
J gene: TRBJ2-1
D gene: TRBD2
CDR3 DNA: TGCGCCAGCAGTGGCGGGAGGGCCCCCTACAATGAGCAGTTCTTC
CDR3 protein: CASSGGRAPYNEQFF

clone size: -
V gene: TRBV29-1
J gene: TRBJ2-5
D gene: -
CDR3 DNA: TGCAGCCCTGGGGGCCAGTACTTC
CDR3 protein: CSPGGQYF

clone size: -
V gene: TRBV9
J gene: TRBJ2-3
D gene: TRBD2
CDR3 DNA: TGTGCCAGCAGCGTAGGGGCTAGCGGGAGCTCAGATACGCAGTATTTT
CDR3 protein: CASSVGASGSSDTQYF

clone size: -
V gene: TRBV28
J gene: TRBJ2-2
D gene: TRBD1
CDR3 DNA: TGTGCCAGCAACAACCGGGACAGGGATAACACCGGGGAGCTGTTTTTT
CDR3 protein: CASNNRDRDNTGELFF

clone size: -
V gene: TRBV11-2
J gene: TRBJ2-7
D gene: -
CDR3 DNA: TGTGCCAGCAATTGGGGCGGGGGCACCTACGAGCAGTACTTC
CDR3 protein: CASNWGGGTYEQYF

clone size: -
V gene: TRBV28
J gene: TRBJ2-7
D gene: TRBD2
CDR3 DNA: TGTGCCAGCAGTCGCGTTCTGGCGGGGGTATATTCCTACGAGCAGTACTTC
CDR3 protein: CASSRVLAGVYSYEQYF

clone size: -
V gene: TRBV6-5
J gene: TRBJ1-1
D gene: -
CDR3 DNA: TGTGCCACATGCCTTACACTGAACACTGAAGCTTTCTTT
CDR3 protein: CATCLTLNTEAFF

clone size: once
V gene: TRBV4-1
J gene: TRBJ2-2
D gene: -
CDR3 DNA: TGCGCCAGCAGCCGCGGACCCTACCTGAACACCGGGGAGCTGTTTTTT
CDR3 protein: CASSRGPYLNTGELFF

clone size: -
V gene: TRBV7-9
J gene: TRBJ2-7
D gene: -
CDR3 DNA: TGTGCCAGCAGCTTCTCTCTCGAGCAGTACTTC
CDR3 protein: CASSFSLEQYF

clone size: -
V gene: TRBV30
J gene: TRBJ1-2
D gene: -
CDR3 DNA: TGTGCCTGGAGAGGGGTGAACTATGGCTACACCTTC
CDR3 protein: CAWRGVNYGYTF

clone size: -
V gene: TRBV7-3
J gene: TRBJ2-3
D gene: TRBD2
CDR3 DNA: TGTGCCAGCAGCTCCTCTAGCGGGAAGACGGTCACAGATACGCAGTATTTT
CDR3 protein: CASSSSSGKTVTDTQYF

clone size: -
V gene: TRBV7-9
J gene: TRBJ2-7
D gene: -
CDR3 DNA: TGTGCCAGCAGCCTCCTCGGGAGTGGAGTGTACGAGCAGTACTTC
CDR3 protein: CASSLLGSGVYEQYF

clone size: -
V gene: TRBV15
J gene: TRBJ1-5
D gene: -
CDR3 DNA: TGTGCCACCAGCAAAGCCCGGCATCAGCCCCAGCATTTT
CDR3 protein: CATSKARHQPQHF

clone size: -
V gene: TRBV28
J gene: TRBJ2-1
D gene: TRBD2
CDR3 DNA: TGTGCCAGCGGACTAGCGGATTACAATGAGCAGTTCTTC
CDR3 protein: CASGLADYNEQFF

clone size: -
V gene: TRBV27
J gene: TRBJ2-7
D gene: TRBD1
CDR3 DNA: TGTGCCAGCAGTTTATCGTCCGGGACAGCCTACGAGCAGTACTTC
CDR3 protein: CASSLSSGTAYEQYF

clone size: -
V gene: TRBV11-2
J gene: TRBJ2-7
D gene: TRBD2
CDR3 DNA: TGTGCCAGCAGCCGGGGGGGGCAGTCCTACGAGCAGTACTTC
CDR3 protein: CASSRGGQSYEQYF

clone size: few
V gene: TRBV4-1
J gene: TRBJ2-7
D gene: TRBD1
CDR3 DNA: TGCGCCAGCAGCCCCGTGACAGGGTCATACGAGCAGTACTTC
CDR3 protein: CASSPVTGSYEQYF

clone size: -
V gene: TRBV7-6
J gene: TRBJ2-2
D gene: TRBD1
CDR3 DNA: TGTGCCAGCAGCCCACAGGGGGCTTCGAACACCGGGGAGCTGTTTTTT
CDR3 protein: CASSPQGASNTGELFF

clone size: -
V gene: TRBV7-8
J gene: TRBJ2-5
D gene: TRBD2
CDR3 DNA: TGTGCCAGCAGCTTACTAGCGGGAGAGAGCGAGACCCAGTACTTC
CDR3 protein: CASSLLAGESETQYF

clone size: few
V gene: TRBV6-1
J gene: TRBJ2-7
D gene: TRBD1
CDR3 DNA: TGTGCCAGCAGTGAAGCACAGGGGGCTCACTACGAGCAGTACTTC
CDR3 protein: CASSEAQGAHYEQYF

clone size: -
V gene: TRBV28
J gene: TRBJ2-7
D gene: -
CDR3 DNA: TGTGCCAGCAGTTTAGAATCCCGCTACGAGCAGTACTTC
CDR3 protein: CASSLESRYEQYF

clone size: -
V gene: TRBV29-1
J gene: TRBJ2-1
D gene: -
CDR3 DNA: TGCAGCGTTGTCCGCAGTAGGTCGAGGGATGAGCAGTTCTTC
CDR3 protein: CSVVRSRSRDEQFF

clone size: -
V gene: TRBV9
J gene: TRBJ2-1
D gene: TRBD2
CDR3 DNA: TGTGCCAGCAGCCCCGGACTAGCGGACCACAATGAGCAGTTCTTC
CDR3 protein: CASSPGLADHNEQFF

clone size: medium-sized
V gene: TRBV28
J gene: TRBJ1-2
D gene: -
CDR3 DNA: TGTGCCAGCAGTTTATTCCTGGGAAACTATGGCTACACCTTC
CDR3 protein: CASSLFLGNYGYTF

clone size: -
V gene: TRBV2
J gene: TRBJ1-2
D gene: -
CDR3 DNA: TGTGCCAGCAGTGATGGAGGGTTTAAGGCTAACTATGGCTACACCTTC
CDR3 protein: CASSDGGFKANYGYTF

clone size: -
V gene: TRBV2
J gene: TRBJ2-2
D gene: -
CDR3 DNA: TGTGCCAGCAGTTTAAAGCTAGCGAACACCGGGGAGCTGTTTTTT
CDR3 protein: CASSLKLANTGELFF

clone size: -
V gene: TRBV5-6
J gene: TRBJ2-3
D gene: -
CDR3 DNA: TGTGCCAGCAGCTTAATCGGCCGGAAAGATACGCAGTATTTT
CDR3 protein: CASSLIGRKDTQYF

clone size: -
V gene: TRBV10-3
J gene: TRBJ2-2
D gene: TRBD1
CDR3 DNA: TGTGCCATCAGTGTTTTCAGGGGGCTCACCGGGGAGCTGTTTTTT
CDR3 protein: CAISVFRGLTGELFF

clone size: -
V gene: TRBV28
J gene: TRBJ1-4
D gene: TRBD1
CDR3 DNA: TGTGCCAGCAGTTTTGAGAGAATTACAGGGGGAAATCTGCGTGAAAAACTGTTTTTT
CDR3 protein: CASSFERITGGNLREKLFF

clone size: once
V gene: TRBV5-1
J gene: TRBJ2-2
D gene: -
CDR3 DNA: TGCGCCAGCAGCTTGGCTCAAATCGCGACGGACACCGGGGAGCTGTTTTTT
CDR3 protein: CASSLAQIATDTGELFF

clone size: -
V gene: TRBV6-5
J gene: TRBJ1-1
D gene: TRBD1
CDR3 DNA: TGTGCCAGCAGTGCAGGGGGCGCCGGGAACACTGAAGCTTTCTTT
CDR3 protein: CASSAGGAGNTEAFF

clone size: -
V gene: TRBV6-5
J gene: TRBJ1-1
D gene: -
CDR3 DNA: TGTGCCAGCAATCGACAGGTAAGCACTGAAGCTTTCTTT
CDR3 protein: CASNRQVSTEAFF

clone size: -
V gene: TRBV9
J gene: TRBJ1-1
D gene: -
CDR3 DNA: TGTGCCAGCAGCCCCTCCCACGGACATACACGACACAATGAAGCTTTCTTT
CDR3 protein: CASSPSHGHTRHNEAFF

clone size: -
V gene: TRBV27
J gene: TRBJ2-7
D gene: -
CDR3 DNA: TGTGCCAGCAGTTTCACAGGCTACGGTCTCTACGAGCAGTACTTC
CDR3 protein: CASSFTGYGLYEQYF

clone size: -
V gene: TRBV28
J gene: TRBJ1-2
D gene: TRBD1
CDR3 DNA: TGTGCCAGCAGTTTATGGGACAGGGGGCTCGGGGGCTACACCTTC
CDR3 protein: CASSLWDRGLGGYTF

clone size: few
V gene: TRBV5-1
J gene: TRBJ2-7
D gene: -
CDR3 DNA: TGCGCCAGCAGCTTGACGTGGAGCAGGGACTACGAGCAGTACTTC
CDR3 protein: CASSLTWSRDYEQYF

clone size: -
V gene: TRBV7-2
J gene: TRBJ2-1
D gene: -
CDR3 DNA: TGTGCCAGCAGCTTAGGCAGGAACAATGAGCAGTTCTTC
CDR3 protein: CASSLGRNNEQFF

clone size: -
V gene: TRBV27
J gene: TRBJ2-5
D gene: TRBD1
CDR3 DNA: TGTGCCAGCAGTTTATGGTCCGGGACAGGGGGTTGGGAGACCCAGTACTTC
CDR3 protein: CASSLWSGTGGWETQYF

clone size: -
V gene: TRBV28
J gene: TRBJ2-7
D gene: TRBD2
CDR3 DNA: TGTGCCAGCAGTTTTGTGGCGGGAGGCGAGCAGTACTTC
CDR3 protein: CASSFVAGGEQYF

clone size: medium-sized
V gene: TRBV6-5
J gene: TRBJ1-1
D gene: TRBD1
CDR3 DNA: TGTGCCAGCAGTTACGCTGCAGGGGGCAACACTGAAGCTTTCTTT
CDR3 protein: CASSYAAGGNTEAFF

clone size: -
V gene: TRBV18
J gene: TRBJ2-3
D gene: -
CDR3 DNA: TGTGCCAGCTCGGCCGGCTATCCAGATACGCAGTATTTT
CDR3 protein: CASSAGYPDTQYF

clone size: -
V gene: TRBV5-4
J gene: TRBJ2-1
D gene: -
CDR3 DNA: TGTGCCAGCAGCTTGGAGCTAGCAGGCATCTACAATGAGCAGTTCTTC
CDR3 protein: CASSLELAGIYNEQFF

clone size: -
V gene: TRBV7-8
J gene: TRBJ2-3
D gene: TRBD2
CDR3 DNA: TGTGCCAGCAGCTTAGGATGGGGGACTGTGGCGGGAGGGCCCACAGATACGCAGTATTTT
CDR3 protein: CASSLGWGTVAGGPTDTQYF